One sample yielded the 27 T cell receptor beta chains listed below, sequenced in a study of OX40 agonist ivuxolimab in advanced cancers. Clones were sequenced by immunoSEQ multiplex PCR, and TCRdb holds only the in-frame ones, with some missing. This sample has 20,000 or so clones, with under 90% found just once. Sequenced material: CD4+ or CD8+ T cells sorted from blood, taken in a trial of the OX40 agonist ivuxolimab. All receptors come from an adult with an advanced solid tumor such as melanoma, head and neck, liver or kidney cancer.

V gene TRBV4-1 combines with J gene TRBJ1-2; a weak D match, TRBD1 (5 bases). The CDR3 loop spans 14 amino acids. V was shortened by 4 bases and J by 1 base, with 10 bases between the two germline ends. CDR1 and CDR2 from the germline V gene are MGHRA and YSYEKL. The CDR3 DNA reads as TGCGCCAGCAGCCTAGGGACGGGTAACTATGGCTACACCTTC. Protein product: CASSLGTGNYGYTF.

The chain has TRBV18 and TRBJ2-5; a possible D gene is TRBD1 (6 bases). Germline V gene sequence: CDR1 KGHSH, CDR2 LQKENI. This CDR3 has 16 amino acids. The V and J ends lost 5 bases and 5 bases respectively, with 21 bases between them. CDR3 coding DNA: TGTGCCAGCTCAAAGGGACATCAGAAGAGGTGGGAGACCCAGTACTTC. It codes for CASSKGHQKRWETQYF.

V gene TRBV14 combines with J gene TRBJ2-1; D uncertain. This CDR3 has 14 amino acids. Germline CDR1 is SGHDN and CDR2 is FVKESK. Trimming left V 1 base short and J 8 bases short, with 12 bases between. In DNA, the CDR3 is TGTGCCAGCAGCCAAGTCAAGGTTTCGGATGAGCAGTTCTTC. This translates into CASSQVKVSDEQFF.

The rearrangement uses TRBV5-7 and TRBJ2-7; 10 bases are a match to TRBD1. TRBV5-7 is assigned to the ORF class and has an uncertain function. The V and J ends lost 1 base and 2 bases, in that order; junction bases with no gene match: 9. This CDR3 has 17 amino acids. CDR3: CASSLKAGQGPPYEQYF. Written as DNA, the CDR3 is TGTGCCAGCAGCTTGAAAGCGGGACAGGGGCCGCCCTACGAGCAGTACTTC.

The CDR3 DNA is TGTGCCAGCTCACCAAGGGGGGATGGCACAGATACGCAGTATTTT. It yields the protein CASSPRGDGTDTQYF. The rearrangement links TRBV18 to TRBJ2-3; D is perhaps TRBD1 or TRBD2 (6 bases each). There are 15 residues in the CDR3. V dropped 2 bases and J dropped 1 base, with 10 bases sitting between them. In germline, CDR1 is KGHSH, CDR2 LQKENI.

The chain recombines TRBV7-9 with TRBJ2-5; D unresolved. CDR3 length: 13 amino acids. With 1 base removed from V and 4 bases from J, the gap between germline ends came to 7 bases. Per the germline V gene, CDR1 is SEHNR and CDR2 is FQNEAQ (reference sequence). The CDR3 nucleotides read TGTGCCAGCAGCTTAGACCTGGGAGAGACCCAGTACTTC. This encodes CASSLDLGETQYF.

This chain links TRBV2 with TRBJ2-5, with a possible D match to TRBD2 (6 bases). V was trimmed by 9 bases and J by 3 bases, leaving 20 bases between them. Germline values: CDR1 SNHLY, CDR2 FYNNEI. CDR3 size: 15 residues. CDR3 nucleotide sequence: TGTGCCAGTAGTTCCCACCCGGGACTTGAAGAGACCCAGTACTTC. It is translated as CASSSHPGLEETQYF.

The rearrangement joins TRBV5-4 to TRBJ1-1; D might be TRBD1 (6 bases). Germline lookup yields CDR1 SGHNT and CDR2 YYREEE (reference sequence). The length of the CDR3 is 13 residues. The ends were cut back, 4 bases at V and 4 bases at J, with 11 bases in the middle. CDR3: CASSRGPGTEAFF. CDR3 DNA: TGTGCCAGCAGCCGGGGGCCGGGCACTGAAGCTTTCTTT.

The chain employs TRBV27 and TRBJ1-1; 7 bases match TRBD1. Per the germline V gene, CDR1 is MNHEY and CDR2 is SMNVEV (reference sequence). The V segment lost 8 bases and the J segment 5 bases; nucleotides outside the gene matches: 11. There are 14 residues in the CDR3. CDR3 DNA: TGTGCCAGCTCCCGACAGGGAATTCTAACTGAAGCTTTCTTT. This gives the protein CASSRQGILTEAFF.

The rearrangement joins TRBV29-1 to TRBJ1-2; 10 bases align to TRBD1. After removal of 0 bases from V and 2 bases from J, the junction contained 0 bases not matched to a gene. Germline CDR1 and CDR2: SQVTM and ANQGSEA. This CDR3 comprises 14 residues. The chain's CDR3 is CSVEEGQGNYGYTF. The CDR3 nucleotides read TGCAGCGTTGAAGAGGGACAGGGGAACTATGGCTACACCTTC. Based on the CDR3 plus reference TRBV29-1 and TRBJ1-2, the full variable domain is SAVISQKPSRDICQRGTSLTIQCQVDSQVTMMFWYRQQPGQSLTLIATANQGSEATYESGFVIDKFPISRPNLTFSTLTVSNMSPEDSSIYLCSVEEGQGNYGYTFGSGTRLTVV.

This rearrangement joins TRBV10-3 to TRBJ2-7, with D maybe TRBD2 (5 bases). From germline, CDR1 is ENHRY and CDR2 SYGVKD. The CDR3 loop spans 13 amino acids. Trimming stripped 3 bases from V and 4 bases from J, with 10 bases between. In nucleotides, the CDR3 is TGTGCCATCAGTGACGGGGTTTTTTACGAGCAGTACTTC. Translation gives CAISDGVFYEQYF.

For the CDR3, the DNA is TGTGCCAGCAGTTACTCGCCAGAAGCTTTCTTT. It translates to CASSYSPEAFF. J is TRBJ1-1 and V is TRBV6-6; D gene unclear. CDR3 length: 11 amino acids. Trimming took 0 bases from V and 8 from J, leaving 4 bases between them. Germline V CDR1 and CDR2: MNHNY, SVGAGI (reference sequence).

The CDR3 nucleotides read TGTGCCAGCAGCTCTGACAGATATAGCAATCAGCCCCAGCATTTT. Translation: CASSSDRYSNQPQHF. The chain links TRBV5-6 to TRBJ1-5; tentative D call: TRBD1 (5 bases). Germline V gene sequence: CDR1 SGHDT, CDR2 YYEEEE. This CDR3 has 15 residues. Trimming removed 3 bases at V and 0 bases at J, with 10 bases between.

The CDR3 sequence: CASSFRRGGGQFF. The DNA for the CDR3 is TGTGCCAGCAGCTTTCGACGGGGCGGAGGGCAGTTCTTC. The chain uses TRBV9 and TRBJ2-1, with D perhaps given as TRBD1 or TRBD2 (5 bases each). There are 13 residues in the CDR3. Germline values: CDR1 SGDLS, CDR2 YYNGEE. V gave up 4 bases and J gave up 12 bases, with 17 bases separating them.

The gene calls are TRBV7-7 and TRBJ2-3, with 9 positions matching TRBD1. After removal of 2 bases from V and 5 bases from J, the junction contained 8 bases not matched to a gene. The germline V gene has CDR1 SSHAT and CDR2 FNYEAQ (reference sequence). This CDR3 region has 16 residues. CDR3 nucleotide sequence: TGTGCCAGCAGCTTAAGGGGGGGACAGGGTGAAGATACGCAGTATTTT. This sequence encodes CASSLRGGQGEDTQYF.

The rearrangement uses TRBV11-3 and TRBJ1-1, with 7 bases lining up with TRBD1. Germline CDR1 reads SGHNT; CDR2 reads YENEEA. This CDR3 contains 14 residues. Trimming cost V 1 base and J 6 bases; bases outside gene matches: 5. The DNA of the CDR3 is TGTGCCAGCAGCTTAGGTGGGACAGTTTCTGAAGCTTTCTTT. Its translation is CASSLGGTVSEAFF.

V gene TRBV19 combines with J gene TRBJ1-4, with D perhaps matching TRBD1 (5 bases). CDR1 and CDR2 (germline): LNHDA, SQIVND (reference sequence). There are 15 residues in the CDR3. V lost 7 bases and J lost 6, with 18 bases in between. In nucleotides, the CDR3 is TGTGCCAGTAAAATGCTGTCGTGGGGCGATGAAAAACTGTTTTTT. Its translation is CASKMLSWGDEKLFF.

This clone showed up just once. The CDR3 reads CAGCGASGVGELFF. The CDR3, as DNA: TGTGCCGGTTGTGGCGCTAGCGGAGTCGGGGAGCTGTTTTTT. V gene TRBV27 combines with J gene TRBJ2-2, with 7 bases matching TRBD2. CDR1 MNHEY and CDR2 SMNVEV come from the germline V gene (reference sequence). The V segment lost 11 bases and the J segment 7 bases; nucleotides outside the gene matches: 13. The CDR3 covers 14 residues.

This sequence joins TRBV6-5 and TRBJ2-4; weak D call: TRBD1 (6 bases). The CDR3 is 14 residues long. Trimming removed 5 bases at V and 9 bases at J, with 17 bases between. The germline V gene encodes CDR1 MNHEY and CDR2 SVGAGI. As DNA, the CDR3 is TGTGCCAGCAGTGAAGTGGTAGGGGGTGGCATTCAGTACTTC. Its translation: CASSEVVGGGIQYF.

The chain carries TRBV19 and TRBJ2-2; no clear D gene. Germline assignment: CDR1 LNHDA and CDR2 SQIVND (reference sequence). The CDR3 has 13 amino acids. V was trimmed by 7 bases and J by 1 base, leaving 7 bases between them. CDR3 in amino acids: CASKVGNTGELFF. The DNA of the CDR3 is TGTGCCAGTAAAGTGGGGAACACCGGGGAGCTGTTTTTT.

This sequence joins TRBV14 and TRBJ1-6, with TRBD1 matching 8 bases. Germline CDR1 is SGHDN and CDR2 is FVKESK. This CDR3 has 19 residues. V was clipped by 4 bases and J by 2 bases; unmatched bases: 13. In DNA, the CDR3 is TGTGCCAGCAGCCCTAGAGGGGAGGACAGGGACACCTATAATTCACCCCTCCACTTT. Protein product: CASSPRGEDRDTYNSPLHF.

The rearrangement links TRBV7-8 to TRBJ2-1; 7 bases map to TRBD1. Germline-derived CDR1 and CDR2 are SGHVS and FQNEAQ. V dropped 5 bases and J dropped 2; count of bases not matched to a gene: 6. The CDR3 has 15 amino acids. The CDR3 reads CASSPGTVPYNEQFF. The CDR3 bases are TGTGCCAGCAGCCCCGGGACAGTCCCCTACAATGAGCAGTTCTTC.

CDR3 sequence: CATFKGQTSTDTQYF. The CDR3 nucleotides are TGTGCCACCTTCAAGGGACAGACTAGCACAGATACGCAGTATTTT. J is TRBJ2-3 and V is TRBV2; 7 nucleotides line up with TRBD1. J lost 0 bases, V lost 10 bases, and 10 bases had no gene match. Looked up from germline, CDR1 is SNHLY and CDR2 is FYNNEI. This CDR3 comprises 15 residues.

The rearrangement joins TRBV27 to TRBJ2-5; tentative D call: TRBD2 (6 bases). V shed 8 bases and J shed 7 bases, with 23 bases lying between them. Germline loops: CDR1 MNHEY, CDR2 SMNVEV (reference sequence). This CDR3 is 15 amino acids long. CDR3 bases: TGTGCCAGCCATAATGGCCCCGGGGGTGGGGGGACCCAGTACTTC. Translated: CASHNGPGGGGTQYF.

V and J are TRBV9 and TRBJ2-7; TRBD1 matches 7 bases. This CDR3 comprises 14 residues. Per germline, CDR1 SGDLS and CDR2 YYNGEE. V was clipped by 0 bases and J by 2 bases; unmatched bases: 2. The CDR3 DNA follows: TGTGCCAGCAGCGTAGGGGACAGTCCCTACGAGCAGTACTTC. Its translation: CASSVGDSPYEQYF.

The rearrangement uses TRBV13 and TRBJ2-2, with 15 positions matching TRBD2. CDR3 length: 17 residues. V lost 5 bases and J lost 6; bases outside the gene matches: 7. Germline-derived CDR1 and CDR2 are PRHDT and FYEKMQ (reference sequence). The CDR3 here is CASSAKGTSGGPGELFF. CDR3 DNA sequence: TGTGCCAGCAGCGCAAAAGGGACTAGCGGGGGGCCCGGGGAGCTGTTTTTT.

This clone was seen only a few times. The chain carries TRBV7-2 and TRBJ2-1; 10 bases map to TRBD2. The germline CDR1 and CDR2 sequences are SGHTA and FQGNSA. J gave up 6 bases and V 0 bases, and 14 bases lay outside the gene matches. This CDR3 region has 19 residues. The CDR3 here is CASSLALMASGGLINEQFF. DNA of the CDR3: TGTGCCAGCAGCTTAGCGCTAATGGCTAGCGGGGGTTTGATCAATGAGCAGTTCTTC.